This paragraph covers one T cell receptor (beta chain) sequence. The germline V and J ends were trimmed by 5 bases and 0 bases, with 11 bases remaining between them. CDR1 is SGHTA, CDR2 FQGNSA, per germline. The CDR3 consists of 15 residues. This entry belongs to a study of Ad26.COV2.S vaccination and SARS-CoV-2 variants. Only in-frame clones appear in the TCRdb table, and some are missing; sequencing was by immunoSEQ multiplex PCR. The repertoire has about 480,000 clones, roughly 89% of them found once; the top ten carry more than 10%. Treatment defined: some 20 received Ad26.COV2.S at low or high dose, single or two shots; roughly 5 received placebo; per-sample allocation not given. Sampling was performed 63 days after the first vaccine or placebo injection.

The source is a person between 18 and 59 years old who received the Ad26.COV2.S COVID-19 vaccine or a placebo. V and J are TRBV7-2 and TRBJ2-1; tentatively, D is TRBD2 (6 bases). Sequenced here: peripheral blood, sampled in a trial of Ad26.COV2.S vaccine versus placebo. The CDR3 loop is CASSRDSFSYNEQFF. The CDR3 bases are TGTGCCAGCAGCCGGGACTCCTTCTCCTACAATGAGCAGTTCTTC. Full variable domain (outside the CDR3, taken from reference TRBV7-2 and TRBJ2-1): GAGVSQSPSNKVTEKGKDVELRCDPISGHTALYWYRQSLGQGLEFLIYFQGNSAPDKSGLPSDRFSAERTGGSVSTLTIQRTQQEDSAVYLCASSRDSFSYNEQFFGPGTRLTVL.